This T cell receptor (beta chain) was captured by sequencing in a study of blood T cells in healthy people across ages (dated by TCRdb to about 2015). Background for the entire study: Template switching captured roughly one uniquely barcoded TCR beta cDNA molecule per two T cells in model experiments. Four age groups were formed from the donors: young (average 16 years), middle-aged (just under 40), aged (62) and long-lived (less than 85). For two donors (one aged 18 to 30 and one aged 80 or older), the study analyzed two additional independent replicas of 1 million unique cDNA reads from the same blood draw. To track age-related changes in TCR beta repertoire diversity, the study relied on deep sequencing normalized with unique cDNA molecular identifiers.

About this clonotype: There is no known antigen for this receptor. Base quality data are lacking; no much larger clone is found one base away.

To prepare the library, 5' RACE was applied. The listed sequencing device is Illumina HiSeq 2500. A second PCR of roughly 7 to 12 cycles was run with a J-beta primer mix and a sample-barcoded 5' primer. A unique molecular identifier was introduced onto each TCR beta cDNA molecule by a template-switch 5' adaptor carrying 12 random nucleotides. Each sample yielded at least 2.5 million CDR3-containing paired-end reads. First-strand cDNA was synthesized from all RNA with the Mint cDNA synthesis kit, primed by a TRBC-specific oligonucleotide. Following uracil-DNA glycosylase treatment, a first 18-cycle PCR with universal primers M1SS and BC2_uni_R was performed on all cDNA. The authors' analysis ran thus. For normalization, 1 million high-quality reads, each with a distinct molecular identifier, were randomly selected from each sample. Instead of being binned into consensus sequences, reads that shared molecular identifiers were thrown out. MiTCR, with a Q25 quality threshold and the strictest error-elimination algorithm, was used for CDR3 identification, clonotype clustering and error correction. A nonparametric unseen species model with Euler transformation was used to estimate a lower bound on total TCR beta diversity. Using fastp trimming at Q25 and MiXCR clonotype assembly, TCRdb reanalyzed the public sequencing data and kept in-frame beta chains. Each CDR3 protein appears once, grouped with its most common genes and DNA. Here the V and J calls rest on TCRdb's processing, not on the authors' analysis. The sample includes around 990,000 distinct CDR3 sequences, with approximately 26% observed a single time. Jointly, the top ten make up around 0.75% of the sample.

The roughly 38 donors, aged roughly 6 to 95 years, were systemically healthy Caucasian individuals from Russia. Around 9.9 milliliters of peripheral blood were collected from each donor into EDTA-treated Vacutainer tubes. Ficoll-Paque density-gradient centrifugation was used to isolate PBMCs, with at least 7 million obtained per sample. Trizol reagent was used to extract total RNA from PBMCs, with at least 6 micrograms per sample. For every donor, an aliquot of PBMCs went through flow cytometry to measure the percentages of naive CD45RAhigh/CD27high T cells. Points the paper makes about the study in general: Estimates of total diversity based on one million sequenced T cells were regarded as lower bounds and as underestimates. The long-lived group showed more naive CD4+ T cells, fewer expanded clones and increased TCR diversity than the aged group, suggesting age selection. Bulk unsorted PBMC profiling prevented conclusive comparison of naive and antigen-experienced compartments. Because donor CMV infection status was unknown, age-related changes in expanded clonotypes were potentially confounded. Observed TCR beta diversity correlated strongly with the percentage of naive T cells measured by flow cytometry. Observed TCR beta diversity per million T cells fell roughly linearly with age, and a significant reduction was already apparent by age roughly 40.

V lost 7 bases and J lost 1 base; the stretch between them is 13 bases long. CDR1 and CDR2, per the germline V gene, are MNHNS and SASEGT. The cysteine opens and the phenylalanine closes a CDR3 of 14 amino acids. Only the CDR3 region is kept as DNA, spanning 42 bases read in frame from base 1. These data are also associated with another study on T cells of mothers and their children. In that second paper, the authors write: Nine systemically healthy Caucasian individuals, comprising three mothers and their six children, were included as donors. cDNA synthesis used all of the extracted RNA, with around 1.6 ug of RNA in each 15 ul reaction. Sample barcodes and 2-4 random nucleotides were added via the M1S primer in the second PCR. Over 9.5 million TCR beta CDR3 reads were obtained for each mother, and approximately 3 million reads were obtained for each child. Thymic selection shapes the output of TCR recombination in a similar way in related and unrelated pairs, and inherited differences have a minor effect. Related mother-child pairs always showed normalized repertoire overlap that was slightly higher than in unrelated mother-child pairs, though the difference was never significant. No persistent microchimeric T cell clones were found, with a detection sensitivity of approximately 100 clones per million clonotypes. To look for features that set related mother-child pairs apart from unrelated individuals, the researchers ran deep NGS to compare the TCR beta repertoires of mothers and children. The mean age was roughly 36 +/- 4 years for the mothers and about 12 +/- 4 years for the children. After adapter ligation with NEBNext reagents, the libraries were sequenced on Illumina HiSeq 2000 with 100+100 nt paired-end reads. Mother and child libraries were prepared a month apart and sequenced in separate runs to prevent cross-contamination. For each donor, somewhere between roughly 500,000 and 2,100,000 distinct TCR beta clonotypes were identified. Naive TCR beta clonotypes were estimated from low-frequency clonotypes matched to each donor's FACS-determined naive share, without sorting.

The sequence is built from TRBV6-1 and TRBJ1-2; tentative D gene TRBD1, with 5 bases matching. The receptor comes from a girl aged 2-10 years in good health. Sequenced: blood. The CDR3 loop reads CASTPGRGNYGYTF. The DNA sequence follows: TGTGCCAGCACCCCAGGGCGGGGTAACTATGGCTACACCTTC.